Given below is one TCR beta chain in context. Its target is not known. Produced via immunoSEQ multiplex PCR; TCRdb's table is partial and in-frame only. Of around 80,000 clones in the sample, less than 85% are singletons; the top ten hold 19%. This CDR3 comprises 12 residues. Germline V gene lookup returns CDR1 SGHRS and CDR2 YFSETQ. Trimming removed 3 bases at V and 7 bases at J, with 8 bases between. The source of the sample is a study of T cells in localized non-small cell lung cancer. Study-level results: Blood T cell density predicted longer survival; adjacent-lung clonality, shorter. Uninvolved adjacent lung showed peak T cell clonality, exceeding tumor. Sequencing was restricted to one tumor region; therefore, heterogeneity remains possible.

The starting material was PBMCs, obtained before any cancer treatment. The rearrangement links TRBV5-1 to TRBJ2-1, with D perhaps matching TRBD2 (6 bases). This TCR was recovered from a man aged 35 to 70 with stage II squamous cell lung carcinoma. The CDR3 here is CASSSAGNEQFF. The CDR3, as DNA: TGCGCCAGCAGCTCCGCGGGGAATGAGCAGTTCTTC.